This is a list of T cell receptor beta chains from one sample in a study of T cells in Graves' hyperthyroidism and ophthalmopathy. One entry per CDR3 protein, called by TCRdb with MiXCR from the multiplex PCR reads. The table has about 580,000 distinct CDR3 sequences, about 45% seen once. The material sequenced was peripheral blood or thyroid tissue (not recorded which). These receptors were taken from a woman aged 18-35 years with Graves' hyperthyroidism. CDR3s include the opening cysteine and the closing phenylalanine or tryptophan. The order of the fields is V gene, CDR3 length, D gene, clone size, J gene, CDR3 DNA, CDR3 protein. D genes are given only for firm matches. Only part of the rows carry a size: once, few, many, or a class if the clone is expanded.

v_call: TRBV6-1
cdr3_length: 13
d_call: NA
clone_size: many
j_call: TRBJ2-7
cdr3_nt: TGTGCCAGCGGCGCGGTAGCGTCCTACGAGCAGTACTTC
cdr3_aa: CASGAVASYEQYF

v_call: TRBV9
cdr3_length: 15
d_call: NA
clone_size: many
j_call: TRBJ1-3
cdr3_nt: TGTGCCAGCAGCGTAGGAGGGGGTGTTGGAAACACCATATATTTT
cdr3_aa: CASSVGGGVGNTIYF

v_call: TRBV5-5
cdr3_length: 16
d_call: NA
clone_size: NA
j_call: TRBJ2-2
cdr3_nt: TGCGCCAGCAGCCCCCTAATCGGGGCACATGCCGGGGAGCTGTTTTTT
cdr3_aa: CASSPLIGAHAGELFF

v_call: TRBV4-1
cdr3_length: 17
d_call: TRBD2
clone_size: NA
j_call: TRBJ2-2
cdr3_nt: TGCGCCAGCAGCCAAGATCCACAGCGGGAGTTCGACGGGGAGCTGTTTTTT
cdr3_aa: CASSQDPQREFDGELFF

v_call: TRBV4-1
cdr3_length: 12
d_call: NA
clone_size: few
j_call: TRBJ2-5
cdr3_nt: TGTGCCAGCAGCCAACCGCGAGAGACCCAGTACTTC
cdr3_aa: CASSQPRETQYF

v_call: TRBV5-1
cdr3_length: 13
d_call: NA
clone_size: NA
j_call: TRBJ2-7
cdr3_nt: TGCGCCAGCAGCGAAGGGACCGTACCCGAGCAGTACTTC
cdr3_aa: CASSEGTVPEQYF

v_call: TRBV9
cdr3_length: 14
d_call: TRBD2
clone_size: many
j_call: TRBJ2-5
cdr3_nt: TGTGCCAGCAGCCACGGGACTAGCCAAGAGACCCAGTACTTC
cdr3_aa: CASSHGTSQETQYF

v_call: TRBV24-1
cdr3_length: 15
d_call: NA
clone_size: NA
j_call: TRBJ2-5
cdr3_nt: TGTGCCACCAGTGGTTTGGGGACTGAGGGGGAGACCCAGTACTTC
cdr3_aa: CATSGLGTEGETQYF

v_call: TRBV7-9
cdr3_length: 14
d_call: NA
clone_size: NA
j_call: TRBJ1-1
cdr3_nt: TGTGCCAGCAGTCGACAGGTGCTGAACACTGAAGCTTTCTTT
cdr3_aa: CASSRQVLNTEAFF

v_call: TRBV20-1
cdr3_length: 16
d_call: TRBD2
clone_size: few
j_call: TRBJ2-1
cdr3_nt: TGCAGTGCTAGAGTGGAGACTAGCGGGGACTGGGGTGAGCAGTTCTTC
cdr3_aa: CSARVETSGDWGEQFF

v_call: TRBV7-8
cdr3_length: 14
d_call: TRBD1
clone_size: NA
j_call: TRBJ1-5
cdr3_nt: TGTGCCAGCAGCCAAGACAGGGGGTATCAGCCCCAGCATTTT
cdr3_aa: CASSQDRGYQPQHF

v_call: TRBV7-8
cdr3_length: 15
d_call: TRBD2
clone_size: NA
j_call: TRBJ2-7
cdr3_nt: TGTGCCAGCTCCGGCAGGGGACTAGCGGGATACGAGCAGTACTTC
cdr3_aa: CASSGRGLAGYEQYF

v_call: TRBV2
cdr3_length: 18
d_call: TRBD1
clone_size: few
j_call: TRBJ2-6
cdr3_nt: TGTGCCAGCAGTTTATGGGGACAGGTGCTCTCTGGGGCCAACGTCCTGACTTTC
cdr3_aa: CASSLWGQVLSGANVLTF

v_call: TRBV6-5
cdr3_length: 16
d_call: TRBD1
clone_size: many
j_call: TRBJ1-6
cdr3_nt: TGTGCCAGCAGTTACTCGGGACAGGGGTTTTATTCACCCCTCCACTTT
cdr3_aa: CASSYSGQGFYSPLHF

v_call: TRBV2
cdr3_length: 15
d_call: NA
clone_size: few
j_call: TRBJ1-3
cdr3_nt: TGTGCCAGCAGTTCAGGGGTCTTAGTTGGAAACACCATATATTTT
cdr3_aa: CASSSGVLVGNTIYF

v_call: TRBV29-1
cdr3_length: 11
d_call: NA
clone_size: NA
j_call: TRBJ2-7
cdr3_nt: TGCAGCCTTCGAGAGACCTACGAGCAGTACTTC
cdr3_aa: CSLRETYEQYF

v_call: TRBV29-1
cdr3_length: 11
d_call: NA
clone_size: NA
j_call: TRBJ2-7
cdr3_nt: TGCAGCGGAAGATTGTCGGGGGAGCAGTACTTC
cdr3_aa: CSGRLSGEQYF

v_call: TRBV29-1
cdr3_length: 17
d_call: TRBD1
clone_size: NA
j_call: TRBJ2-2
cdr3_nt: TGCAGCGTTGATGAAGGTCAGGGGGCAGCCGGCACCGGGGAGCTGTTTTTT
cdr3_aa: CSVDEGQGAAGTGELFF

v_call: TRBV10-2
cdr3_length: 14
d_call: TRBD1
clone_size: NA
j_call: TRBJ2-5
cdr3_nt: TGTGCCTCTTCCGGGACAGCAGCACAAGAGACCCAGTACTTC
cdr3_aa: CASSGTAAQETQYF

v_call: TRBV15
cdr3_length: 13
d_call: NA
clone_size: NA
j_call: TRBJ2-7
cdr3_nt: TGTGCCACCAGCAGAGTCCCCCTCTACGAGCAGTACTTC
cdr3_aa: CATSRVPLYEQYF

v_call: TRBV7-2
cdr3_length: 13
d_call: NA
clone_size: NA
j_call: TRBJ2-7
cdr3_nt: TGTGCCAGCAGCTTAGAATGGTCTGTAGAGCAGTACTTC
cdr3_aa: CASSLEWSVEQYF

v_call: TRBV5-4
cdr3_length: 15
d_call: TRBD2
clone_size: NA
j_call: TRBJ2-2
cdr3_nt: TGTGCCAGCAGCTTCGGACTAGCACTCACCGGGGAGCTGTTTTTT
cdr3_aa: CASSFGLALTGELFF

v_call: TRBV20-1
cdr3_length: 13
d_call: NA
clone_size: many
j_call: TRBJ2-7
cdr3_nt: TGCAGTGTCCCCGATAGGACAGTTCTCGAGCAGTACTTC
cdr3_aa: CSVPDRTVLEQYF

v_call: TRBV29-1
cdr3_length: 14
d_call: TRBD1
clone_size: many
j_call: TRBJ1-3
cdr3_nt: TGCAGCGTTGAAGCACAGGGGGTTGGAAACACCATATATTTT
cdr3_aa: CSVEAQGVGNTIYF

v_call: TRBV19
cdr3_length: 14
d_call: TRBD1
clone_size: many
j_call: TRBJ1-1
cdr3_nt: TGTGCCAGTAGTAAGGGACAGGGTTACACTGAAGCTTTCTTT
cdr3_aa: CASSKGQGYTEAFF

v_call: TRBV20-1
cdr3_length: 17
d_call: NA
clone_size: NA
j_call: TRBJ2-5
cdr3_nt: TGCAGTGCTAGAGACGAACTGCTGGACAGCCAGCAAGAGACCCAGTACTTC
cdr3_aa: CSARDELLDSQQETQYF

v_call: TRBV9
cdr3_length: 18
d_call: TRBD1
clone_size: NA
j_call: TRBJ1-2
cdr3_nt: TGTGCCAGCAGCGTGGAGCCCGGGACAGGGGGGACCGGGCCTGGCTACACCTTC
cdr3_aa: CASSVEPGTGGTGPGYTF

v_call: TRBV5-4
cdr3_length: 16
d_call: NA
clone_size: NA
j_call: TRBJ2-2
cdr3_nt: TGTGCCAGCAGCTTGATACAGGGCCTGAACACCGGGGAGCTGTCTTTT
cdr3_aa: CASSLIQGLNTGELSF

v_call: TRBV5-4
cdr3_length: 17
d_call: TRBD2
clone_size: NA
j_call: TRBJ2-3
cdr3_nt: TGTGCCAGCAGCTTCCCAGCGGGAGGGCTGGGCACAGATACGCAGTATTTT
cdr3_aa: CASSFPAGGLGTDTQYF

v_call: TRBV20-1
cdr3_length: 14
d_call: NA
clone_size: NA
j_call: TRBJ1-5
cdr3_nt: TGCAGTGCTAGGGGTGGGCTAGCGGGAGGGTACGAGCATTTT
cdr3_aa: CSARGGLAGGYEHF

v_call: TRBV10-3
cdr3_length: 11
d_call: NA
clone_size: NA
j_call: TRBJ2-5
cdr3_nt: TGTGCCATCAGTGACAGGACAGCCCAGTACTTC
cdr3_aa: CAISDRTAQYF

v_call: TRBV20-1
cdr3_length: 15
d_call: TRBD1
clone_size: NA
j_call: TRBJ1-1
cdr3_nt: TGCAGTGCTAGAGGCAAACAGGGGTCGGGCTCTGAAGCTTTCTTT
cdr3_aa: CSARGKQGSGSEAFF

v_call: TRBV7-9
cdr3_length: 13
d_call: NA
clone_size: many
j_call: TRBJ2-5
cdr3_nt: TGTGCCAGCAGTACCCTAGGGCGCGAGACCCAGTACTTC
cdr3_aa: CASSTLGRETQYF

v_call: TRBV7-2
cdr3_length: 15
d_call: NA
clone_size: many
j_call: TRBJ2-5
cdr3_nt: TGTGCCAGCAGCCCGGGTTCGCGCGCTCGGGAGACCCAGTACTTC
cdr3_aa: CASSPGSRARETQYF

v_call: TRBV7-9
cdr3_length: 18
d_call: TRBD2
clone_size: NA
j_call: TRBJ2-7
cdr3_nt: TGTGCCAGCAGCCAAGCGGGACTAGCGGGAGGCCGCGCCTACGAGCAGTACTTC
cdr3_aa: CASSQAGLAGGRAYEQYF

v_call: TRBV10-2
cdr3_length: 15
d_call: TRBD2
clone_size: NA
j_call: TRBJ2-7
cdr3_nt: TGCGCCAGCAGTGAGTCTAGCGGGAGGTCCTACGAGCAGTACTTC
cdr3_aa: CASSESSGRSYEQYF

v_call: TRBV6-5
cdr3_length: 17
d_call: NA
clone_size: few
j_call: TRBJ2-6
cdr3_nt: TGTGCCAGCAGGGGGTTAGGGGTGTTCTCTGGGGCCAACGTCCTGACTTTC
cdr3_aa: CASRGLGVFSGANVLTF

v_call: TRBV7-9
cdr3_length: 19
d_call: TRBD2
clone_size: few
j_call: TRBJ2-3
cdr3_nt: TGTGCCAGCAGCTTAGCTACTAGCGGGAGATTCTACGGCACAGATACGCAGTATTTT
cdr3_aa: CASSLATSGRFYGTDTQYF

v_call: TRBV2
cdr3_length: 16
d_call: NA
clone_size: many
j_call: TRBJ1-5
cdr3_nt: TGTGCCAGCAGTGAAGCAGGGCCCTCTCGCAATCAGCCCCAGCATTTT
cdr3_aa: CASSEAGPSRNQPQHF

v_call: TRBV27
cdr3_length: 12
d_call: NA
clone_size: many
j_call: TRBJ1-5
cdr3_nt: TGTGCCAGCAGACAGGGATATCAGCCCCAGCATTTT
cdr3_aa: CASRQGYQPQHF

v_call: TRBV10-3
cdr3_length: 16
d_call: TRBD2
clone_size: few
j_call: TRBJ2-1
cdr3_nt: TGTGCCATCAGGACTAGCGGGAGTTCATCCTACAATGAGCAGTTCTTC
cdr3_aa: CAIRTSGSSSYNEQFF

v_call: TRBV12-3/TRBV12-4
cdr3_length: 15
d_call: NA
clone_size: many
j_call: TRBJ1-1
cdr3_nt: TGTGCCAGCAGTCGTGAAGATAGACAGAACACTGAAGCTTTCTTT
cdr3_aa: CASSREDRQNTEAFF